This T cell receptor beta chain stems from a study of Tregs in tolerant kidney transplant recipients. Overall study results and limits: Some patients' samples used different primers over time, so nucleotide sequences weren't comparable. Expanding Tregs on activated donor B cells appeared to best identify donor-specific TCRbeta clones. Donor-specific Treg expansion exceeded global Treg expansion in tolerant patients, suggesting antigen drive.

The count of this clone is one. Its cognate antigen is unknown. Here immunoSEQ multiplex PCR was the method, and the copy in TCRdb shows in-frame clones only, minus some. The sample lists some 74,000 clones, approximately 89% occurring once. CD4+CD25+CD127- Tregs, CD4+CD25- non-Tregs, CD4 and CD8 cells were sorted. This clonotype originated in a human donor who received a combined kidney and bone marrow transplant. The starting material was Tregs from blood, obtained before the transplant.

CDR3: CASSIEGRVPDTQYF. The CDR3, as DNA: TGTGCCAGTAGTATCGAAGGTCGGGTACCAGATACGCAGTATTTT. J is TRBJ2-3 and V is TRBV19; D not certain. In germline, CDR1 is LNHDA, CDR2 SQIVND (reference sequence). The CDR3 length is 15 residues. Trimming removed 3 bases at V and 4 bases at J, with 14 bases between.